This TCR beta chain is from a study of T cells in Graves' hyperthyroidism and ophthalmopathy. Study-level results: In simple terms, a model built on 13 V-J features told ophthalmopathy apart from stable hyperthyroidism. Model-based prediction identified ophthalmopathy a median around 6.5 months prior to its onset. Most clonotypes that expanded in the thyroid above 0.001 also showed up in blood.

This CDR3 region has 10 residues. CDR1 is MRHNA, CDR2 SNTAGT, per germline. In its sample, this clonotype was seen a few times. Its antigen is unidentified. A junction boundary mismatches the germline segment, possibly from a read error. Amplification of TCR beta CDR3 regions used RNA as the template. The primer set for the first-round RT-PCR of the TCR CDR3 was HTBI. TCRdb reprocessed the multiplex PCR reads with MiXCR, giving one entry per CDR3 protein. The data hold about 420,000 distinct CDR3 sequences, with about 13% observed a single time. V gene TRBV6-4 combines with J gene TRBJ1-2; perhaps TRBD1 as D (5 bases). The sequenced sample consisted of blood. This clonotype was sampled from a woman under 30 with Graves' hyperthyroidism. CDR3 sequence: CARNLPTVSF. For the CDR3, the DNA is TGTGCCAGGAACCTACCGACAGTCTCCTTC.